These T cell receptor beta chains were read from a single sample in a study of OX40 agonist ivuxolimab in advanced cancers. Assay: immunoSEQ multiplex PCR; the TCRdb copy retains only in-frame clones and omits some. The table has roughly 120,000 clones, more than 80% seen once. The starting material was CD4+ or CD8+ T cells sorted from blood, obtained in a trial of the OX40 agonist ivuxolimab. The receptors stem from an adult with an advanced solid tumor such as melanoma, head and neck, liver or kidney cancer. Both conserved end residues are part of each CDR3. A D gene is named only where the DNA matches it firmly. Clone sizes are given selectively: once, few, many, or a class where the clone is expanded.

J gene	D gene	V gene	clone size	CDR3 DNA	CDR3 protein
TRBJ2-5	-	TRBV28	-	TGTGCCAGCAGTGGTCGGGACCCCCGTTCGGAGATCCAGTACTTC	CASSGRDPRSEIQYF
TRBJ2-1	-	TRBV5-1	-	TGCGCCAGCAGCTTGGTCCCCGGGTCCCACAATGAGCAGTTCTTC	CASSLVPGSHNEQFF
TRBJ2-3	-	TRBV7-9	-	TGTGCCAGCAGCTTCGGGGTTGGGACAGATACGCAGTATTTT	CASSFGVGTDTQYF
TRBJ2-5	-	TRBV7-7	-	TGTGCTAGCAGCCGGGACCGGGTGGGAGAGACCCAGTACTTC	CASSRDRVGETQYF
TRBJ2-1	TRBD1	TRBV10-3	-	TGTGCCATGTCCTTTGGGGACAGTATTAACAATGAGCAGTTCTTC	CAMSFGDSINNEQFF
TRBJ2-3	-	TRBV28	-	TGTGCCAGCAGACTTGGTGGCACAGATACGCAGTATTTT	CASRLGGTDTQYF
TRBJ2-7	TRBD1	TRBV6-5	-	TGTGCCAGCAGGCCGGGACAGGTTTCCTACGAGCAGTACTTC	CASRPGQVSYEQYF
TRBJ1-1	TRBD1	TRBV6-5	-	TGTGCCAGCAGCTGGACAGGGGAGAGCACTGAAGCTTTCTTT	CASSWTGESTEAFF
TRBJ1-2	TRBD1	TRBV7-2	-	TGTGCCAGCAGCTTAATAGGGACAGCCATAAACTATGGCTACACCTTC	CASSLIGTAINYGYTF
TRBJ2-7	-	TRBV5-6	-	TGTGCCAGCAGCTTGATTCGAACCCCCTACGAGCAGTACTTC	CASSLIRTPYEQYF
TRBJ2-1	-	TRBV13	-	TGTGCCAGCAGCACGGGACACCTATACAATGAGCAGTTCTTC	CASSTGHLYNEQFF
TRBJ1-1	TRBD1	TRBV5-1	-	TGCGCCAGCAGCTGGACCCCGACAGGGGGCTTGACTGAAGCTTTCTTT	CASSWTPTGGLTEAFF
TRBJ1-6	-	TRBV5-1	-	TGCGCCAGCAGCTCGAGGGCCGGGAATAGGGATTCACCCCTCCACTTT	CASSSRAGNRDSPLHF
TRBJ1-3	-	TRBV9	-	TGTGCCAGCAGCGTAGGGAGGAAAGGGCCCCCCTCTGGAAACACCATATATTTT	CASSVGRKGPPSGNTIYF
TRBJ2-3	TRBD2	TRBV5-1	-	TGCGCCAGCAGCTTGGAACCCAATCGACTAGCGGGGGGGAGCACAGATACGCAGTATTTT	CASSLEPNRLAGGSTDTQYF
TRBJ2-2	-	TRBV30	-	TGTGCCTGGAGTGTACAGGCCGGGGAGCTGTTTTTT	CAWSVQAGELFF
TRBJ2-5	TRBD2	TRBV4-2	-	TGTGCCAGCAGCCAAGTAGCGGGGGCCCTCCAAGAGACCCAGTACTTC	CASSQVAGALQETQYF
TRBJ2-1	-	TRBV6-5	-	TGTGCCAGCAGCCCAACAATATACAATGAGCAGTTCTTC	CASSPTIYNEQFF
TRBJ2-2	-	TRBV5-6	-	TGTGCCAGCAGCTTGGTGGGGGGCCAAACCGGGGAGCTGTTTTTT	CASSLVGGQTGELFF
TRBJ2-7	-	TRBV28	-	TGTGCCAGCAGCCTCGACAGCTCCTACGAGCAGTACTTC	CASSLDSSYEQYF
TRBJ2-7	-	TRBV10-2	-	TGCGCCAGCAGTGGACCCGGGACCAACACCTACGAGCAGTACTTC	CASSGPGTNTYEQYF
TRBJ2-2	-	TRBV4-1	-	TGCGCCAGCACCGCGGCGGAGGGCCCGGGCACCGGGGAGCTGTTTTTT	CASTAAEGPGTGELFF
TRBJ1-5	-	TRBV28	-	TGTGCCAGCAGTTTATACAGGGATGAGCAGCCCCAGCATTTT	CASSLYRDEQPQHF
TRBJ1-2	-	TRBV28	-	TGTGCCAGCAGTGGGCCTGTCTATGGCTACACCTTC	CASSGPVYGYTF
TRBJ2-3	TRBD1	TRBV5-1	once	TGCGCCAGCAGCGACAGGGTAGGCACAGATACGCAGTATTTT	CASSDRVGTDTQYF
TRBJ1-6	-	TRBV10-3	-	TGTGCCATCACTGAGGAGGGGGGACTTAATTCACCCCTCCACTTT	CAITEEGGLNSPLHF
TRBJ1-2	-	TRBV28	-	TGTGCCAGCAGTTTCCCGGGAGGAGGGGGTATCGGCTACACCTTC	CASSFPGGGGIGYTF
TRBJ2-3	-	TRBV5-4	-	TGTGCCAGCAGCTTAGGTCAGCCACTCACAGATACGCAGTATTTT	CASSLGQPLTDTQYF
TRBJ1-6	TRBD1	TRBV6-5	few	TGTGCCAGCAGTTACTCTGGACAGGGCTATAATTCACCCCTCCACTTT	CASSYSGQGYNSPLHF
TRBJ2-3	-	TRBV6-5	-	TGTGCCAGCATCCGTACTGGGGGGGCCGCAGATACGCAGTATTTT	CASIRTGGAADTQYF
TRBJ2-3	-	TRBV6-5	once	TGTGCCAGCAGCGGGGACTTTCCTCGCACAGATACGCAGTATTTT	CASSGDFPRTDTQYF
TRBJ2-5	-	TRBV5-6	-	TGTGCCAGCAGCAACCTTGGGGGGCCTGGTGAGACCCAGTACTTC	CASSNLGGPGETQYF
TRBJ2-5	-	TRBV4-1	few	TGCGCCAGCAGCCAGGGGAAGACCGGGAGTGAGACCCAGTACTTC	CASSQGKTGSETQYF
TRBJ1-2	-	TRBV28	-	TGTGCCAGCAGCCTAGGACTAGACTATGGCTACACCTTC	CASSLGLDYGYTF
TRBJ2-2	-	TRBV7-6	-	TGTGCCAGTTCCCTTCGGGGGCCGGGCACCGGGGAGCTGTTTTTT	CASSLRGPGTGELFF
TRBJ2-7	TRBD2	TRBV7-9	-	TGTGCCAGCAGCTTATCCCCGACTAGCGGGGGGTCCGAGCAGTACTTC	CASSLSPTSGGSEQYF
TRBJ2-3	-	TRBV6-6	-	TGTGCCAGCAGTTCCCCCGCGGGCACAGATACGCAGTATTTT	CASSSPAGTDTQYF
TRBJ2-1	TRBD1	TRBV2	-	TGTGCCAGCAGTGACAGGGGGCCCTACAATGAGCAGTTCTTC	CASSDRGPYNEQFF
TRBJ2-3	TRBD2	TRBV4-3	-	TGCGCCAGCAGCCAATATAGGACTAGGCAGGTTGCAGATACGCAGTATTTT	CASSQYRTRQVADTQYF
TRBJ2-7	TRBD1	TRBV5-1	-	TGCGCCAGCAGCCCCGACAGGGAATACGGCGAGCAGTACTTC	CASSPDREYGEQYF
TRBJ1-4	-	TRBV6-6	-	TGTGCCAGCAGTGGGGGATGGGGTGAAAAACTGTTTTTT	CASSGGWGEKLFF
TRBJ1-4	-	TRBV7-9	-	TGTGCCAGCAGCCCAGGGGAGGAAAAACTGTTTTTT	CASSPGEEKLFF
TRBJ2-7	TRBD2	TRBV29-1	-	TGCAGCGTTGAGCTATCCGGGACTAGCGGGCGAGAGCAGTACTTC	CSVELSGTSGREQYF
TRBJ1-4	-	TRBV7-2	-	TGTGCCAGCAGCCCTGGGAGGGTGTTGGAAAAACTGTTTTTT	CASSPGRVLEKLFF
TRBJ2-6	TRBD1	TRBV7-9	-	TGTGCCAGCAGCTCCAGGGGGCCGGCAGCTGGGGCCAACGTCCTGACTTTC	CASSSRGPAAGANVLTF
TRBJ2-7	-	TRBV11-2	-	TGTGCCAGCAGCTTAACAGGGAAGACCTACGAGCAGTACTTC	CASSLTGKTYEQYF
TRBJ1-4	-	TRBV5-1	-	TGCGCCAGCAGCTTCACGGGAATGGGTGAAAAACTGTTTTTT	CASSFTGMGEKLFF
TRBJ2-7	-	TRBV2	-	TGTGCCAGCCGCCCGGCTCCCAACTCCTACGAGCAGTACTTC	CASRPAPNSYEQYF
TRBJ1-5	-	TRBV28	-	TGTGCCAGCAGTTTCGGGTCCCGAGGTCAGCCCCAGCATTTT	CASSFGSRGQPQHF
TRBJ1-5	-	TRBV28	-	TGTGCCAGCAGTTCACCAGGGGAGGGGGGTAATCAGCCCCAGCATTTT	CASSSPGEGGNQPQHF
TRBJ1-1	-	TRBV28	-	TGTGCCAGCAGTTTCCTCGTCACTGAAGCTTTCTTT	CASSFLVTEAFF
TRBJ1-4	-	TRBV4-1	-	TGCGCCAGCAGCCAAGAATGGGGAATCGGGGAAAAACTGTTTTTT	CASSQEWGIGEKLFF
TRBJ2-6	-	TRBV7-9	-	TGTGCCAGCAGCTTAGGGGGGACTGGGGCCAACGTCCTGACTTTC	CASSLGGTGANVLTF
TRBJ1-5	-	TRBV7-2	-	TGTGCCAGCACGGCGCAGGGAGGGGGCAATCAGCCCCAGCATTTT	CASTAQGGGNQPQHF
TRBJ2-4	-	TRBV6-1	-	TGTGCCAGCAGTGAATTTGAGGGCATTCAGTACTTC	CASSEFEGIQYF
TRBJ1-2	TRBD1	TRBV7-9	-	TGTGCCAGCAGCGACTCGGGACAGGGGGACCTTTTCTATGGCTACACCTTC	CASSDSGQGDLFYGYTF
TRBJ2-3	-	TRBV29-1	-	TGCAGCGGACACTTAGGGGCAGATACGCAGTATTTT	CSGHLGADTQYF
TRBJ2-1	TRBD1	TRBV28	-	TGTGCCAGCAGTTTAGGGGACAGGGTGGGCAATGAGCAGTTCTTC	CASSLGDRVGNEQFF
TRBJ2-1	-	TRBV9	-	TGTGCCAGCAGCGTAGAGTTCAGGGGAGGGGAGCAGTTCTTC	CASSVEFRGGEQFF
TRBJ1-3	TRBD1	TRBV6-6	-	TGTGCCAGCAGTCCCCAGGGGGTAAACACCATATATTTT	CASSPQGVNTIYF